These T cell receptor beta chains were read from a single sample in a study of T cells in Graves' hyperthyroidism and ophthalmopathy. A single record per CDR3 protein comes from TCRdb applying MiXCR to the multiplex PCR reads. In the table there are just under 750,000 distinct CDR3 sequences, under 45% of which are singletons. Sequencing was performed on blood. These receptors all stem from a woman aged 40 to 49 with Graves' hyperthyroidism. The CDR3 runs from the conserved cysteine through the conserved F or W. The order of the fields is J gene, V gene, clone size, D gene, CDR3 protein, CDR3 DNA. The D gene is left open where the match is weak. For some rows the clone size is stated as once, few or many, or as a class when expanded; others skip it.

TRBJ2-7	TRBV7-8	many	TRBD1	CASSPLRDRSAYEQYF	TGTGCCAGCAGCCCTCTCCGGGACAGGTCTGCCTACGAGCAGTACTTC
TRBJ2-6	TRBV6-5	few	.	CASSYSSGGAGANVLTF	TGTGCCAGCAGTTACTCGAGTGGGGGAGCTGGGGCCAACGTCCTGACTTTC
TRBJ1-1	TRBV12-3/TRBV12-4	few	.	CASSQGIAEAFF	TGTGCCAGCAGTCAGGGGATCGCTGAAGCTTTCTTT
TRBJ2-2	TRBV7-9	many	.	CASIPRGTNTGELFF	TGTGCCAGCATACCACGGGGAACGAACACCGGGGAGCTGTTTTTT
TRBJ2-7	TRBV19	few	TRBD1	CAGSIDRGSYEQYF	TGTGCCGGTAGTATAGACAGGGGCTCCTACGAGCAGTACTTC
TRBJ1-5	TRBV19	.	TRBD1	CANGTADSNQPQHF	TGTGCCAACGGGACAGCTGATAGCAATCAGCCCCAGCATTTT
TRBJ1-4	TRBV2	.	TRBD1	CASSETGTGYEKLFF	TGTGCCAGCAGTGAGACCGGGACAGGGTATGAAAAACTGTTTTTT
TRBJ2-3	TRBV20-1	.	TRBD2	CSASGGNSDTQYF	TGCAGTGCTAGCGGGGGGAACTCAGATACGCAGTATTTT
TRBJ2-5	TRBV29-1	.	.	CSVTDRERGAWETQYF	TGCAGCGTAACGGACAGGGAGCGGGGGGCTTGGGAGACCCAGTACTTC
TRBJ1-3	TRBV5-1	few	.	CASSSFQAGNTIYF	TGCGCCAGCAGCTCTTTCCAGGCTGGAAACACCATATATTTT
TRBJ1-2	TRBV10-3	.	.	CTSSSENYGYTF	TGTACCAGCAGTTCAGAGAACTATGGCTACACCTTC
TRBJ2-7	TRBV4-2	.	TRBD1	CASRGTGENERYF	TGTGCCAGTAGAGGGACAGGTGAGAACGAGCGGTACTTC
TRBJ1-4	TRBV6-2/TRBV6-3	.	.	CASSLHMDEKLFF	TGTGCCAGCAGCCTCCACATGGACGAAAAACTGTTTTTT
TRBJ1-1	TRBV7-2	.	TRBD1	CASSSGTATTMGAFF	TGTGCCAGCAGTTCCGGGACAGCCACGACGATGGGGGCTTTCTTT
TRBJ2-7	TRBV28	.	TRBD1	CASTQQGASAEQYF	TGTGCCAGCACTCAACAGGGGGCGTCGGCCGAGCAGTACTTC
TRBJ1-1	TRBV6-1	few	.	CASMRSSEAFF	TGTGCCAGCATGCGGAGCTCTGAAGCTTTCTTT
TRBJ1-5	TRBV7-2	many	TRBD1	CASSLTTGGGNQPQHF	TGTGCCAGCAGCTTAACGACAGGGGGCGGCAATCAGCCCCAGCATTTT
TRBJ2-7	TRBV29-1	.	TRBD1	CSVGRTGDGHEQYF	TGCAGCGTGGGTAGGACAGGGGATGGCCACGAGCAGTACTTC
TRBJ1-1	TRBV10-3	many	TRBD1	CAIRQGVNTEAFF	TGTGCCATTAGACAGGGGGTGAACACTGAAGCTTTCTTT
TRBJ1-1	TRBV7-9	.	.	CASSHSSDTEAFF	TGTGCCAGCAGCCATTCAAGCGACACTGAAGCTTTCTTT
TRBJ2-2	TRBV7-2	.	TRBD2	CASSPSSGRAGELFF	TGCGCCAGCAGCCCCTCTAGCGGGAGGGCCGGGGAGCTGTTTTTT
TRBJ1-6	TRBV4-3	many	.	CASSVTVTHNSPLHF	TGCGCCAGCAGCGTCACAGTTACGCACAATTCACCCCTCCACTTT
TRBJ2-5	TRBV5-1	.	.	CASSPEQGWETQYF	TGCGCCAGCAGCCCGGAACAGGGATGGGAGACCCAGTACTTC
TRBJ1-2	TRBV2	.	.	CASSPQLTRTYTF	TGTGCCAGCAGTCCACAACTCACCAGAACCTACACCTTC
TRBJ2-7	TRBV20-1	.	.	CSATDRALPAYEQYF	TGCAGTGCTACAGATCGGGCCCTCCCCGCCTACGAGCAGTACTTC
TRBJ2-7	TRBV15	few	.	CATSPHFGGSYEQYF	TGTGCCACCAGCCCCCATTTTGGGGGTTCCTACGAGCAGTACTTC
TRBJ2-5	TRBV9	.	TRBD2	CASSARGGVVQETQYF	TGTGCCAGCAGCGCTCGGGGAGGGGTCGTCCAAGAGACCCAGTACTTC
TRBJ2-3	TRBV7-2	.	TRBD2	CASSTGRGEGQDTQYF	TGTGCCAGCAGCACCGGGCGTGGGGAGGGCCAAGATACGCAGTATTTT
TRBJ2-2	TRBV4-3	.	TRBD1	CASSQDPSTGGYGELFF	TGCGCCAGCAGCCAAGACCCCTCGACAGGGGGTTACGGGGAGCTGTTTTTT
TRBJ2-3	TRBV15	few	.	CATARGRADTQYF	TGTGCCACCGCGCGGGGTAGGGCAGATACGCAGTATTTT
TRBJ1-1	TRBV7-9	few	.	CASSFDGQQGRGAFF	TGTGCCAGCAGCTTCGATGGCCAGCAGGGCCGGGGAGCTTTCTTT
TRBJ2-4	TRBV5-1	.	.	CASSGTTIRGNIQYF	TGCGCCAGCAGCGGGACGACTATCAGGGGAAACATTCAGTACTTC
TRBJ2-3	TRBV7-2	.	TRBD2	CASSTDGTSIDTQYF	TGTGCCAGCAGCACCGACGGGACTAGCATAGATACGCAGTATTTT
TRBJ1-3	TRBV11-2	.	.	CASSQLAGAGNTIYF	TGTGCCAGCAGCCAACTAGCGGGGGCAGGAAACACCATATATTTT
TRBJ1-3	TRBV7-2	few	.	CASSFVQGRLEGNTIYF	TGTGCCAGCAGCTTCGTCCAGGGGCGATTGGAAGGAAACACCATATATTTT
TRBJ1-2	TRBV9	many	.	CASSVTQNAGYTF	TGTGCCAGCAGCGTAACACAGAACGCTGGCTACACCTTC
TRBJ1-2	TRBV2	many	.	CASSETPNYGYTF	TGTGCCAGCAGTGAGACCCCGAACTATGGCTACACCTTC
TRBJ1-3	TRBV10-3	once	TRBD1	CAISGTGATGNTIYF	TGTGCCATCAGTGGGACAGGGGCTACCGGAAACACCATATATTTT
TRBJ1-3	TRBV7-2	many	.	CASSFGVPRSGNTIYF	TGTGCCAGCAGCTTCGGGGTTCCACGCTCTGGAAACACCATATATTTT
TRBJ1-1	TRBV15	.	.	CATSRPGTNTEAFF	TGTGCCACCAGCAGACCCGGGACGAACACTGAAGCTTTCTTT
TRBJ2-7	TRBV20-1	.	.	CSAREGTRDEQYF	TGCAGTGCTAGAGAGGGGACAAGAGACGAGCAGTACTTC
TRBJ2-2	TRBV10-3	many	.	CAISARPEGPGELFF	TGTGCCATCAGCGCCCGCCCGGAGGGACCCGGGGAGCTGTTTTTT
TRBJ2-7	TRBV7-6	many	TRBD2	CASSLGAGLAGFEQYF	TGTGCCAGCAGCTTAGGGGCGGGACTAGCGGGATTCGAGCAGTACTTC
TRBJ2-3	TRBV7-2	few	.	CASSLARVVYF	TGTGCCAGCAGCTTAGCTAGGGTGGTGTATTTT
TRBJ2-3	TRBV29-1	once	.	CSVGASPSTDTQYF	TGCAGCGTTGGGGCATCCCCTAGCACAGATACGCAGTATTTT
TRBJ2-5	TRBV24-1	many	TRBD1	CATSDPTGVSGETQYF	TGTGCCACCAGTGATCCCACAGGGGTGAGTGGTGAGACCCAGTACTTC
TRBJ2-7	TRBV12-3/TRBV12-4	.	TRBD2	CASSPLLGTSDSYEQYF	TGTGCCAGCAGTCCCTTGCTAGGAACTAGCGATTCCTACGAGCAGTACTTC
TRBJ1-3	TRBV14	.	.	CASSQDPGGLGNTIYF	TGTGCCAGCAGCCAAGATCCGGGGGGGCTCGGAAACACCATATATTTT
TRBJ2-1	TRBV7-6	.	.	CASSLRVAVDSYNEQFF	TGTGCCAGCAGCTTAAGGGTAGCGGTGGACTCCTACAATGAGCAGTTCTTC